The rows below give T cell receptor beta chains drawn from one sample of a study of immune evolution from preneoplasia to lung adenocarcinoma. This table comes from immunoSEQ multiplex PCR, and its TCRdb copy is limited to in-frame clones, with some not included. The top ten clones hold 10% to 14% of a sample with 4,500 to 6,500 clones, 80% of them seen once. The sample comprised FFPE minimally invasive lung adenocarcinoma tissue. The source is a person aged 60 to 80 with lung adenocarcinoma. The CDR3 runs from the conserved cysteine through the conserved F or W. D genes are given only for firm matches. Rows give clone size only sometimes, using once, few, many, or a class for an expanded clone.

CDR3nt	CDR3aa	v_gene	j_gene	d_gene	abundance
TGCAGCGGCGCCGCGAGCCAAGAGACCCAGTACTTC	CSGAASQETQYF	TRBV29-1	TRBJ2-5	.	.
TGTGCCAGCAGCGCCCAACAGGGGATGTTAGGCTACACCTTC	CASSAQQGMLGYTF	TRBV9	TRBJ1-2	TRBD1	.
TGTGCCAGCAGCTTAGTCCGGCTGGGGCGGGAGGGCGTCTACGAGCAGTACTTC	CASSLVRLGREGVYEQYF	TRBV11-2	TRBJ2-7	TRBD2	.
TGTGCCAGCAGCAAGTACAGGGTCACTGAGCAGTTCTTC	CASSKYRVTEQFF	TRBV7-3	TRBJ2-1	.	.
TGTGCCAGCAGCTTAGGAATTGGACCTCGGGGTGAGCAGTTCTTC	CASSLGIGPRGEQFF	TRBV7-6	TRBJ2-1	.	.
TGTGCCAGCATGCTGGCAGGGGTGAACACTGAAGCTTTCTTT	CASMLAGVNTEAFF	TRBV6-6	TRBJ1-1	.	once
TGTGCCAGCAGTTTATCGGGTGTCGGGCTAGCGGGAGTAAGGACCCCGAGGACAGATACGCAGTATTTT	CASSLSGVGLAGVRTPRTDTQYF	TRBV27	TRBJ2-3	TRBD2	once
TGTGCCAGCAGCCAAGCGGCTAGCGGGAGGGATGCATACAATGAGCAGTTCTTC	CASSQAASGRDAYNEQFF	TRBV4-2	TRBJ2-1	TRBD2	once
TGTGCCAGCAGTGAAGCGGGTCTGCTCGAGCAGTACTTC	CASSEAGLLEQYF	TRBV2	TRBJ2-7	.	.
TGCAGCGTAGGAGGGACTGGGGCCAACGTCCTGACTTTC	CSVGGTGANVLTF	TRBV29-1	TRBJ2-6	.	.
TGTGCCAGCAGTGGCGGGACTAGCGGGAGTGAGACCCAGTACTTC	CASSGGTSGSETQYF	TRBV6-1	TRBJ2-5	TRBD2	.
TGTGCCAGCAGCTTGGCAGGACTAGCGGAACAAGAGACCCAGTACTTC	CASSLAGLAEQETQYF	TRBV5-6	TRBJ2-5	TRBD2	few
TGTGCCAGTAGTAGGGCCACAGATACGCAGTATTTT	CASSRATDTQYF	TRBV19	TRBJ2-3	.	medium-sized
TGCGCCAGCAGCTTGGTGAGCGGGAGTGGTTACGAGCAGTACTTC	CASSLVSGSGYEQYF	TRBV5-1	TRBJ2-7	TRBD2	.
TGTGCCAGCTCACCACGGGGGGCGGCTAATGAAAAACTGTTTTTT	CASSPRGAANEKLFF	TRBV18	TRBJ1-4	.	.
TGTGCCAGCAGTGACATGCGAGGGACAGGGAGGTCAGGTGAGCAGTTCTTC	CASSDMRGTGRSGEQFF	TRBV2	TRBJ2-1	TRBD1	.